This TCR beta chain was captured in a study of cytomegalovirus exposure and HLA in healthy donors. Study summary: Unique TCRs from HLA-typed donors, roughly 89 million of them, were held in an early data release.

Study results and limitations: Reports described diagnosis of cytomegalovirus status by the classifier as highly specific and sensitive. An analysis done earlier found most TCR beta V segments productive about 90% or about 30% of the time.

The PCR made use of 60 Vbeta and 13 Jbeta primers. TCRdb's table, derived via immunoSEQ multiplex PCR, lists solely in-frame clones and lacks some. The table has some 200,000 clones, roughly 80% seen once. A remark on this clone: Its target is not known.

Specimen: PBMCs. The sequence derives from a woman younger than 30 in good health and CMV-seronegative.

The CDR3 reads CASSPDREVLFF. The CDR3 DNA reads as TGTGCCAGCTCACCAGACAGGGAGGTCCTGTTTTTT. The rearrangement joins TRBV18 to TRBJ2-2; perhaps TRBD1 as D (7 bases). V was pared by 2 bases and J by 14 bases, with 12 bases between. CDR1 is KGHSH and CDR2 is LQKENI in the germline V gene. The CDR3 is 12 residues long.